This T cell receptor (beta chain) was sequenced during a study of cytomegalovirus exposure and HLA in healthy donors. Study overall: Drawn from HLA-typed donors, 65 million to 100 million unique TCRs were held in an early data release. Study-wide results and limits: The HLA-A and HLA-B alleles of most subjects were reportedly predicted accurately from TCR beta sequences. Later analysis revealed greater clonal expansion in HLA-associated TCR beta chains than in equally common others.

The length of the CDR3 is 15 residues. Germline CDR1 and CDR2: SGHRS and YFSETQ. J was trimmed by 3 bases and V by 4 bases; bases with no gene match: 7. The PCR had 60 Vbeta and 13 Jbeta primers. The data were produced by immunoSEQ multiplex PCR, yet TCRdb's version contains in-frame clones alone and is incomplete. The repertoire has around 130,000 clones, more than 80% of them found once; the top ten carry under 8.5%. Regarding this clone: Its antigen remains unknown.

Sequencing was performed on PBMCs. The receptor was isolated from a woman aged 25 to 39 in good health and CMV-seropositive. The chain joins TRBV5-1 to TRBJ2-1; 7 nucleotides match TRBD1. CDR3 in amino acids: CASSTGGQVYNEQFF. CDR3 DNA: TGCGCCAGCAGCACCGGTGGACAGGTCTACAATGAGCAGTTCTTC.